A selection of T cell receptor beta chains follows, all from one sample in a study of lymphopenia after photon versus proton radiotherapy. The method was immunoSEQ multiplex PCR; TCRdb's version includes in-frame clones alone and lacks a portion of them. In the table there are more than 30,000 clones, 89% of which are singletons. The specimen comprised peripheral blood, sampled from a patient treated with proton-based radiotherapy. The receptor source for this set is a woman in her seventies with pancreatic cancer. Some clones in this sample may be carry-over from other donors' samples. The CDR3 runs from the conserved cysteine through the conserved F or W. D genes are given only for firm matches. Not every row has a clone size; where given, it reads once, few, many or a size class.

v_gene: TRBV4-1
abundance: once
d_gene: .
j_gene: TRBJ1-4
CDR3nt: TGCGCCAGCAGCCAAGTGCTAGGGGGATATAGTGAAAAACTGTTTTTT
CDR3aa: CASSQVLGGYSEKLFF

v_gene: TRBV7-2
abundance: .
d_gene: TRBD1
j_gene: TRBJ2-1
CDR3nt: TGTGCCAGCAGCCCTCGGACAGGGACGAATGAGCAGTTCTTC
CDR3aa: CASSPRTGTNEQFF

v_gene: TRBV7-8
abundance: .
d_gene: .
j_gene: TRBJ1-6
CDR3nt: TGTGCCAGCAGCTTAAATGCCCGGGGGGTGAATTCACCCCTCCACTTT
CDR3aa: CASSLNARGVNSPLHF

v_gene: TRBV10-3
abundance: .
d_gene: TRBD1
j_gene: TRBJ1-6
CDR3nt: TGTGCCAGCAGTCCTCCAAGTCGGACAGGGGGCCACCGGTCAGCCCTCCACTTT
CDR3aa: CASSPPSRTGGHRSALHF

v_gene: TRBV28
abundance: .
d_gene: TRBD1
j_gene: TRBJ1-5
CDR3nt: TGTGCCAGCAGCCCCGGGACAGGAGATCAGCCCCAGCATTTT
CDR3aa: CASSPGTGDQPQHF

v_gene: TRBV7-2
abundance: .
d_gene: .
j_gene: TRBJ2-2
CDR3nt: TGTGCCAGCAGCTTAAGGCTAACCAACACCGGGGAGCTGTTTTTT
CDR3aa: CASSLRLTNTGELFF

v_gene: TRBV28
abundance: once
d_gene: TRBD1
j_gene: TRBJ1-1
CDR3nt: TGTGCCAGCAGAGTACAGGGGGTAAGCACTGAAGCTTTCTTT
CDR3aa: CASRVQGVSTEAFF

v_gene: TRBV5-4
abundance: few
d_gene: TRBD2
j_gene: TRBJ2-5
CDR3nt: TGTGCCAGCAGCTCCCGGCGGGGGGGAGAAGAGACCCAGTACTTC
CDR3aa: CASSSRRGGEETQYF

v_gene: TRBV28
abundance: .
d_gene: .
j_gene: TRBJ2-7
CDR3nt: TGTGCCAGCAGTTTATTCCAGGGGAGCAACGAGCAGTACTTC
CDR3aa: CASSLFQGSNEQYF

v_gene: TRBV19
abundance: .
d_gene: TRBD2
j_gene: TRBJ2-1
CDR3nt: TGTGCCAGTAGTACCTGGACTAGCGGGAGGGCCTACAATGAGCAGTTCTTC
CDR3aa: CASSTWTSGRAYNEQFF

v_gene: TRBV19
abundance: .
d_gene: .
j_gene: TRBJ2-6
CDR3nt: TGTGCCAGTAGTATAGATCTTTCGGCAGCCCTCTCTGGGGCCAACGTCCTGACTTTC
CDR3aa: CASSIDLSAALSGANVLTF

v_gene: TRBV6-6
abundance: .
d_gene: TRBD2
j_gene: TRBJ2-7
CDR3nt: TGTGCCAGCGCCCTTGGGGGGAGGGAGAATCAGGTCTTC
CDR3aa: CASALGGRENQVF

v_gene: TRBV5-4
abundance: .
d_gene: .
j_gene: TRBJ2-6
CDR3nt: TGTGCCAGCAGCCAAGATCGGGCTGGGGCCAACGTCCTGACTTTC
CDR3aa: CASSQDRAGANVLTF

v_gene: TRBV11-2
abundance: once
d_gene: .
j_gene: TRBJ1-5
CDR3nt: TGTGCCAGCAGCCGCCAGTCCGGAGAACAGCCCCAGCATTTT
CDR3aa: CASSRQSGEQPQHF

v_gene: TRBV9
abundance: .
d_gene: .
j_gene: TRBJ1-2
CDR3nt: TGTGCCAGCAGCGTTGATCAGGGCCGGGGCTACACCTTC
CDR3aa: CASSVDQGRGYTF

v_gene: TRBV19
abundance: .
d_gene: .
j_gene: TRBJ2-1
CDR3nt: TGTGCCAGTAGTATTGGGGGCGGATCCTACAATGAGCAGTTCTTC
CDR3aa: CASSIGGGSYNEQFF

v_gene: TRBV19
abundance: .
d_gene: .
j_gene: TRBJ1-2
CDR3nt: TGTGCCGTCTTAGGACAGAACTATGGCTACACCTTC
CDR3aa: CAVLGQNYGYTF

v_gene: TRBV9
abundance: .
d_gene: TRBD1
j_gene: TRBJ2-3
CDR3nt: TGTGCCAGCAGCGGAGGGGACAGCTCTAGCACAGATACGCAGTATTTT
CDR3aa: CASSGGDSSSTDTQYF

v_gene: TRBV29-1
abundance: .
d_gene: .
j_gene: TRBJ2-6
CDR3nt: TGCAGCGTCACCCATCCCGCTGGGGCCAACGTCCTGACTTTC
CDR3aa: CSVTHPAGANVLTF

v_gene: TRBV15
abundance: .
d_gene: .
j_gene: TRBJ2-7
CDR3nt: TGTGCCACCAGCAGAGACCCCGGCTACGAGCAGTACTTC
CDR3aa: CATSRDPGYEQYF

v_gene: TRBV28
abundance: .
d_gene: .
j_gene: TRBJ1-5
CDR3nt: TGTGCCAGTCAGGGAGGTTGGAGCAATCAGCCCCAGCATTTT
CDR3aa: CASQGGWSNQPQHF